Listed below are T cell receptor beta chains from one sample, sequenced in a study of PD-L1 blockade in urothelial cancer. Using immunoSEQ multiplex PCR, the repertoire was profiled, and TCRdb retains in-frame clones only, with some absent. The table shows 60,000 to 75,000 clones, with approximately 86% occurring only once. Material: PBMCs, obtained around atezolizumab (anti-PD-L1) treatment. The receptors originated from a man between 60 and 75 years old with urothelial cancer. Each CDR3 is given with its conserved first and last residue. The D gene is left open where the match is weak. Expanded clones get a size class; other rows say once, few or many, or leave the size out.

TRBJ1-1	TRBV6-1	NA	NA	CASSVGQLRTEAFF	TGTGCCAGCAGTGTTGGGCAGCTTAGGACTGAAGCTTTCTTT
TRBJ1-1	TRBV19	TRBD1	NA	CASSQGFTEAFF	TGTGCCAGTTCACAGGGGTTTACTGAAGCTTTCTTT
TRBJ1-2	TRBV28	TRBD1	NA	CASRRQGASGYTF	TGTGCCAGCAGAAGACAGGGGGCAAGTGGCTACACCTTC
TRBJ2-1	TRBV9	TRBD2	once	CASSPLAGGFSYNEQFF	TGTGCCAGCAGCCCACTAGCGGGGGGGTTCTCCTACAATGAGCAGTTCTTC
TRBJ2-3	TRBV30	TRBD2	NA	CAWSLSLAGGRDTQYF	TGTGCCTGGAGTCTCTCCCTAGCGGGGGGGCGAGATACGCAGTATTTT
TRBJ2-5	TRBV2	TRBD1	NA	CASRGTGVETQYF	TGTGCCAGCAGGGGGACAGGGGTAGAGACCCAGTACTTC
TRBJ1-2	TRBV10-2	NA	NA	CASSEDKINYGYTF	TGCGCCAGCAGTGAGGACAAAATAAACTATGGCTACACCTTC
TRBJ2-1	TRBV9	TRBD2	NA	CASSAGGAAYNEQFF	TGTGCCAGCAGCGCCGGGGGGGCCGCCTACAATGAGCAGTTCTTC
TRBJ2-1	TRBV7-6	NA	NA	CASSLDRNYNEQFF	TGTGCCAGCAGCTTAGACAGGAACTACAATGAGCAGTTCTTC
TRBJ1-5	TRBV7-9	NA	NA	CASSPGQPQPQHF	TGTGCCAGCAGCCCAGGTCAGCCCCAGCCCCAGCATTTT
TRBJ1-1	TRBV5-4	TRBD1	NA	CASSWNRGNTEAFF	TGTGCCAGCAGCTGGAACAGGGGGAACACTGAAGCTTTCTTT
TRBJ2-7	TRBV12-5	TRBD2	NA	CASGLVLLGTSGGLTYEQYF	TGTGCTAGTGGTTTGGTACTTCTCGGGACTAGCGGGGGCCTTACCTACGAGCAGTACTTC
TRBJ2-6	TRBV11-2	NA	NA	CASSFDSSGANVLTF	TGTGCCAGCAGCTTTGACAGCTCTGGGGCCAACGTCCTGACTTTC
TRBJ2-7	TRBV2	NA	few	CASNARGTHYEQYF	TGTGCCAGCAACGCCCGTGGCACACACTACGAGCAGTACTTC
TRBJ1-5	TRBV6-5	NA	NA	CASSSGILGPQHF	TGTGCCAGCAGTTCAGGGATTTTAGGGCCCCAGCATTTT
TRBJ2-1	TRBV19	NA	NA	CASSISQVSEQFF	TGTGCCAGTAGTATCTCCCAGGTTAGTGAGCAGTTCTTC
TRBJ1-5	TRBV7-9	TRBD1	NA	CASSPTGANNQPQHF	TGTGCCAGCAGCCCGACAGGGGCCAACAATCAGCCCCAGCATTTT
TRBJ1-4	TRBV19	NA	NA	CASRHTGFEKLFF	TGTGCCAGTAGGCATACAGGGTTTGAAAAACTGTTTTTT
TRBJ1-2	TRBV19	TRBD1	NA	CASSHRGQVEGYTF	TGTGCCAGTAGTCACAGGGGGCAGGTGGAAGGCTACACCTTC
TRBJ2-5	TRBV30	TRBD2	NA	CAWSTSGQATQYF	TGTGCCTGGAGTACTAGCGGGCAAGCGACCCAGTACTTC
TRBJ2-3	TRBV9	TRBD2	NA	CASSGDYPRTDTQYF	TGTGCCAGCAGCGGGGACTATCCTCGCACAGATACGCAGTATTTT
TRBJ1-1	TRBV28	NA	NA	CASSNLNTEAFF	TGTGCCAGCAGCAATTTGAACACTGAAGCTTTCTTT
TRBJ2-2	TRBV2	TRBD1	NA	CASSSQGGVDWELFF	TGTGCCAGCAGTTCACAGGGGGGTGTCGATTGGGAGCTGTTTTTT
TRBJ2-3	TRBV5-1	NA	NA	CASSLGRDTQYF	TGCGCCAGCAGCTTGGGGCGGGATACGCAGTATTTT
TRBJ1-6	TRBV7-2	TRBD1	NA	CASRGTGENSPLHF	TGTGCCAGCAGAGGGACAGGGGAAAATTCACCCCTCCACTTT
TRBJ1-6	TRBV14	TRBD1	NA	CASSQDASSYRGSLYNSPLHF	TGTGCCAGCAGCCAAGATGCGTCCTCGTACAGGGGGTCCCTTTATAATTCACCCCTCCACTTT
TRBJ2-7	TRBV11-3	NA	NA	CASSLTSTGTNPYEQYF	TGTGCCAGCAGCTTAACCTCCACCGGGACAAATCCCTACGAGCAGTACTTC
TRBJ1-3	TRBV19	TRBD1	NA	CASRDRGNTIYF	TGTGCCAGTAGGGACAGGGGAAACACCATATATTTT
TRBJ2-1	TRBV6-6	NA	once	CASSAQGNEQFF	TGTGCCAGCAGCGCCCAGGGAAATGAGCAGTTCTTC
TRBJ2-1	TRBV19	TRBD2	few	CASSTSSGGRQFF	TGTGCCAGTAGTACCTCGAGCGGGGGCCGGCAGTTCTTC